This T cell receptor beta chain is drawn from a study of early T cells in non-severe SARS-CoV-2 infection (dated by TCRdb to the early 2020s). Notes on the research overall: Because TCR sequencing was done on bulk RNA from unsorted whole blood, the alpha and beta chains could not be paired. Points the paper makes about the study in general: VDJdb matching was skewed toward anti-spike CD8 responses and likely underestimated virus-specific expansions by missing private and CD4 specificities.

This was a case-control study nested in a cohort of healthcare workers in London, UK, who had nasopharyngeal swab PCR tests and blood samples taken every week. Healthcare workers were enrolled in the week of the UK lockdown, from 23 to 31 March 2020, and were followed every week for up to about 15 weeks. Libraries were constructed by 5' RACE. TCRdb names NextSeq 500 as the instrument used. Unique molecular identifiers were attached to individual cDNA molecules in the TCR library protocol so that sequencing error and PCR bias could be corrected. Both TCR alpha and beta chains were sequenced, and tight co-correlation was observed between alpha and beta sequence abundances in each sample. Under the source paper's analysis protocol: Decombinator V4 was used to annotate the V gene, J gene and CDR3 of the TCR sequences. Expanded TCRs were defined as changing significantly between any two time points under a Poisson model with p below 0.0001. Abundances of TCRs were expressed as counts per million after normalisation to the total number of TCRs sequenced in each sample. MAIT TCRs were defined by TRAV1-2 paired with TRAJ12, TRAJ20 or TRAJ33, and iNKT TCRs by TRAV10 paired with TRAJ18. VDJdb, accessed on 1 November 2021, was searched for TCRs annotated for CMV, EBV and SARS-CoV-2, and TCRs annotated for more than one antigen were excluded. TCRdb passed the public sequencing reads through fastp at Q25 and MiXCR, retaining productive beta sequences. Rows are combined by CDR3 protein, so each entry shows the most common genes and DNA. TCRdb's processing, not the study's, gives the V and J calls here. This sample lists about 22,000 distinct CDR3 sequences; roughly 4% were detected once. The top ten clones comprise less than 20% of the sample.

This clonotype was recorded at least ten times. Its target antigen remains unknown. The input lacks base qualities; no much larger clone sits a single base away. V ends up 4 bases short and J 2 bases short, with an unmatched junction base count of 11. The CDR3 measures 17 amino acids from cysteine to phenylalanine. CDR3 DNA only is kept here, 51 bases in frame from base 1. CDR1 SGHTA and CDR2 FQGNSA are derived from the germline V gene. Recombination joined TRBV7-2 with TRBJ2-3; TRBD2 fits 8 bases in the junction. The clonotype was recovered from an adult who was a healthcare worker with PCR-confirmed SARS-CoV-2 infection or an uninfected control (not recorded which). Input material: whole blood. Read as DNA, the sequence is TGTGCCAGCAGCTCGGCGGTCGGGAGGGCCTTCACAGATACGCAGTATTTT. Its translation reads: CASSSAVGRAFTDTQYF.